This T cell receptor (beta chain) emerged from a study of cytomegalovirus exposure and HLA in healthy donors. Findings and caveats of the study: The listing of roughly 160 TCR beta chains classed them as cytomegalovirus-associated.

Method: immunoSEQ multiplex PCR; TCRdb's copy keeps in-frame clones and lacks some. This sample carries 200,000 or so clones, over 65% of them seen once, and the ten largest clones take around 6.7%. As to this clone: Its cognate antigen is unknown.

Per the germline V gene, CDR1 is MDHEN and CDR2 is SYDVKM. The CDR3 runs to 15 residues. Trimming left V 6 bases short and J 0 bases short, with 15 bases between. The sequenced material came from PBMCs. The TCR comes from a man aged 18 to 29 in good health and CMV-seropositive. The chain combines TRBV28 with TRBJ2-7; no firm D call. This CDR3 is CASSRSASFSYEQYF. CDR3 bases: TGTGCCAGCAGCCGGAGTGCTTCTTTCTCCTACGAGCAGTACTTC.